This T cell receptor beta chain was identified in a study of post-analysis software for immune sequencing data. Across the study: Secondary progressive, relapsing-remitting and progressive-relapsing multiple sclerosis were among the included disease courses. Study conclusions and caveats: There were four or five TRBV segments more frequent in patients than controls, and TRBV5-6, TRBV5-1 and TRBV20-1 were among them. With F measure, samples from one preparation batch clustered together strongly.

In its sample, this clonotype was seen many times. What it binds is not known. Libraries were made from TCR beta cDNA, and they carried unique molecular identifiers. TCRdb ran MiXCR on the PCR reads and lists one entry per CDR3 protein. The sample lists fewer than 850,000 distinct CDR3 sequences; roughly 29% were seen once. The CDR3 is 13 amino acids. V was pared by 6 bases and J by 6 bases, with 3 bases of the junction left unmatched. Per the germline V gene, CDR1 is MGHDK and CDR2 is SYGVNS. The sequence derives from a girl aged 5-17 years with multiple sclerosis. Sequenced material: blood. The chain uses TRBV25-1 and TRBJ2-1, with 9 bases that match TRBD1. CDR3 in DNA: TGTGCCAGCAGACAGGGGGCTGTCAATGAGCAGTTCTTC. Translation: CASRQGAVNEQFF.